This T cell receptor (beta chain) was found in a study of HIV-infected children after antiretroviral therapy interruption (dated by TCRdb to about 2019). For the study in its entirety: The study included eight children, four on planned treatment interruption and four on continuous treatment, and all eight had a CD4+ count above 500 and a viral load below 50 copies/ml. A median age of about 9.5 years was recorded in the interruption group, and a median age of 8 years was recorded in the continuous treatment group. Most participating children had recorded exposure to EBV and CMV. Interruption-arm samples came from week 0, week 12, end of interruption (week 24 or 48), and about 3 years after study end. For the continuous-treatment arm, samples from the corresponding weeks 0, 48 and 150 were analyzed. TCR repertoires were compared between children on planned treatment interruption and children on continuous antiretroviral treatment, alongside thymic output measurements.

Libraries were made using 3' RACE. TCR libraries were generated from RNA by a 3' RACE protocol incorporating unique molecular identifiers so that PCR amplification bias could be corrected. Amplicon libraries were pooled in groups of up to 12 and sequenced on an Illumina MiSeq using v2 2x250 paired-end chemistry. From the authors' description of their analysis: Reads were processed with Decombinator to assign V and J genes and CDR3, with barcode-based error and PCR bias correction. Repertoires were subsampled to equal depth before Gini coefficient calculation using the R ineq package. GLIPH, Hamming distance and a shared triplet metric were used to assess CDR3 similarity. Starting from the raw public reads, TCRdb applied fastp trimming at Q25, assembled clones with MiXCR and retained in-frame beta chains. Rows are combined by CDR3 protein, so each entry shows the most common genes and DNA. The V and J calls were not made by the authors but by TCRdb's processing. The sample includes 90,000 or so distinct CDR3 sequences, with roughly 6.7% observed a single time. Of the sample, 0.85% to 1.2% is held by the ten largest clones.

This clonotype was recorded many times. The antigen it recognizes is unknown. Qualities for individual bases were not recorded, and no much larger clone is one base off. Taken with the paper, the label for treatment or condition translates to: PENTA 11 planned treatment interruption arm or continuous ART arm. The participants were children from the United Kingdom between 2 and 15 years old who had been on ART with at least three drugs for 24 weeks or longer. The study required cryopreserved PBMCs containing at least 5 million viable cells, and several candidate patients were excluded because of low viable PBMC yield. Naive CD4+ CD45RA+ CD45RO- T cells were FACS-sorted from thawed PBMCs on a FACSAria III cell sorter. After sorting, the cells were fixed and RNA was extracted first with the RNeasy FFPE kit and then with the RNeasy Micro kit. V is trimmed back by 7 bases and J by 1 base, and the junction contains 8 bases that no gene match accounts for. The germline V gene (reference sequence) yields MNHEY for CDR1 and SMNVEV for CDR2. The CDR3 holds 15 amino acids from the cysteine to the phenylalanine. Of the read, only the CDR3 DNA is kept; its 45 bases are in frame from base 1.

What the study reported, not specific to this receptor: The low number of patients is a limitation and the data should be interpreted with caution. Sorted CD45RA+ naive cells might include minor non-naive CD45RA+ populations such as EMRA or stem memory cells. For naive CD4+ repertoires of PTI patients, CDR3 sharing between time points dropped once interruption began, while many sequences were shared between the end of interruption and 3 years later. The naive CD4+ Gini coefficient rose by the end of treatment interruption, suggesting clonal expansion, and returned to baseline by 3 years.

Rearrangement joined TRBV27 to TRBJ1-1, with TRBD1 identical over 8 junction bases. The starting material was CD45RA+ CD4+ T cells from PBMCs, pooled from several time points, obtained from a donor given antiretroviral therapy, either interrupted or continuous. The cell subset or site label corresponds to: naive CD4+ CD45RA+ CD45RO- T cells. This sequence was found in a pool of human donors with HIV. For the CDR3, the sequence is CASNRQGIKNTEAFF. The DNA sequence follows: TGTGCCAGCAACCGACAGGGGATCAAGAACACTGAAGCTTTCTTT.